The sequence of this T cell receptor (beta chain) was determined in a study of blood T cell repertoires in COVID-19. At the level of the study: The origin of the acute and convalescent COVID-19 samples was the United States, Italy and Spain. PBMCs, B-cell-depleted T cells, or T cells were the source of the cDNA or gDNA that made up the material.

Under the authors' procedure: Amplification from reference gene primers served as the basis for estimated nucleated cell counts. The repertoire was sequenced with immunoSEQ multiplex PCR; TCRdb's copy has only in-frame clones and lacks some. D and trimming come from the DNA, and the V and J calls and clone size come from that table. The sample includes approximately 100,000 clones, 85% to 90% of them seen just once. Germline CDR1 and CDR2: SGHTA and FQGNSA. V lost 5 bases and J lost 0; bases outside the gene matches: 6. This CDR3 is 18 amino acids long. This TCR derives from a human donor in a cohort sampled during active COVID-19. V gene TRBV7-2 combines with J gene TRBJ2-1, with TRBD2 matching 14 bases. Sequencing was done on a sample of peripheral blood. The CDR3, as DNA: TGTGCCAGCAGCGACCGACTAGCGGGAGGGACCTCCTACAATGAGCAGTTCTTC. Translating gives CASSDRLAGGTSYNEQFF. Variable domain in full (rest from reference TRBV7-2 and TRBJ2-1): GAGVSQSPSNKVTEKGKDVELRCDPISGHTALYWYRQSLGQGLEFLIYFQGNSAPDKSGLPSDRFSAERTGGSVSTLTIQRTQQEDSAVYLCASSDRLAGGTSYNEQFFGPGTRLTVL.